These T cell receptor beta chains were read from a single sample in a study of blood T cell repertoires in COVID-19. TCRdb's copy holds only in-frame clones and misses some; the assay was immunoSEQ multiplex PCR. The table has 100,000 to 120,000 clones, more than 80% seen once. Material for sequencing was peripheral blood. The receptors stem from a woman between 40 and 50 years old with acute or convalescent COVID-19. Both conserved end residues are part of each CDR3. A D gene is named only where the DNA matches it firmly. Size is stated for part of the rows, as once, few or many counts, or as a class when the clone is expanded.

j_gene,abundance,d_gene,v_gene,CDR3aa,CDR3nt
TRBJ2-5,-,TRBD2,TRBV3-1/TRBV3-2,CASSQDPTGGLETQYF,TGTGCCAGCAGCCAAGATCCTACGGGGGGGCTGGAGACCCAGTACTTC
TRBJ2-3,-,TRBD2,TRBV6-4,CASRASSGGRTDTQYF,TGTGCCAGCAGAGCATCTAGCGGGGGGAGGACAGATACGCAGTATTTT
TRBJ2-7,-,-,TRBV28,CASSLYRDEQYF,TGTGCCAGCAGTTTGTACAGGGACGAGCAGTACTTC
TRBJ2-1,-,-,TRBV7-2,CASSLEGSGNQGEQFF,TGTGCCAGCAGCTTAGAGGGTAGCGGCAATCAGGGTGAGCAGTTCTTC
TRBJ2-7,-,-,TRBV2,CASSEDFGEPYEQYF,TGTGCCAGCAGTGAAGATTTTGGTGAGCCCTACGAGCAGTACTTC
TRBJ2-3,once,-,TRBV7-9,CASSKGTGADTQYF,TGTGCCAGCAGCAAGGGGACTGGAGCAGATACGCAGTATTTT
TRBJ1-2,-,TRBD1,TRBV5-5,CASSLEYRGPGYTF,TGTGCCAGCAGCTTGGAGTACAGGGGGCCTGGCTACACCTTC
TRBJ1-5,-,-,TRBV19,CASRSLTGFGNQPQHF,TGTGCCAGTAGATCTCTAACAGGGTTTGGCAATCAGCCCCAGCATTTT
TRBJ1-5,-,TRBD1,TRBV19,CASSIKPYPDRGRAQPQHF,TGTGCCAGTAGTATAAAACCATACCCTGACAGGGGAAGGGCTCAGCCCCAGCATTTT
TRBJ2-7,-,-,TRBV6-5,CASIRQAFSYEQYF,TGTGCCAGCATCCGACAGGCCTTCTCCTACGAGCAGTACTTC
TRBJ2-7,-,TRBD2,TRBV7-2,CASSYSGGREYEQYF,TGTGCCAGCAGCTACAGCGGGGGGAGAGAATACGAGCAGTACTTC
TRBJ1-2,-,TRBD1,TRBV5-6,CASSLRQGSRYGYTF,TGTGCCAGCAGCCTCCGACAGGGCAGCAGGTATGGCTACACCTTC
TRBJ1-5,once,TRBD1,TRBV19,CASSIVRTGPSRSNQPQHF,TGTGCCAGTAGTATAGTTCGGACAGGGCCGAGCCGGAGCAATCAGCCCCAGCATTTT
TRBJ2-1,-,TRBD1,TRBV5-1,CASSPGQGSPTKKFF,TGCGCCAGCAGCCCAGGACAGGGTAGCCCAACGAAGAAGTTCTTC
TRBJ2-1,-,-,TRBV10-3,CAISGGGPNNEQFF,TGTGCCATCAGTGGGGGGGGGCCCAACAATGAGCAGTTCTTC
TRBJ2-7,-,TRBD2,TRBV7-2,CASSLRTSGGAASLYEQYF,TGTGCCAGCAGCCTTCGGACTAGCGGGGGCGCAGCTTCCCTCTACGAGCAGTACTTC
TRBJ2-3,-,TRBD2,TRBV5-4,CASSSGGPDTQYF,TGTGCCAGCAGTAGCGGGGGGCCAGATACGCAGTATTTT
TRBJ2-3,few,TRBD2,TRBV5-6,CASSWSGRGKATDTQYF,TGTGCCAGCAGCTGGAGCGGGAGGGGCAAAGCGACAGATACGCAGTATTTT
TRBJ1-4,-,-,TRBV3-1/TRBV3-2,CASSLYRDPIEKLFF,TGTGCCAGCAGCCTCTACAGGGACCCTATTGAAAAACTGTTTTTT
TRBJ2-1,-,-,TRBV9,CASSSGGSSYNEQFF,TGTGCCAGCAGTTCAGGGGGGAGCTCCTACAATGAGCAGTTCTTC
TRBJ1-5,few,-,TRBV12-5,CASGLVGTTQIRGVNQPQHF,TGTGCTAGTGGTTTGGTAGGAACAACTCAAATCCGGGGGGTCAATCAGCCCCAGCATTTT
TRBJ1-3,-,-,TRBV3-1/TRBV3-2,CASSRNTGGNTIYF,TGTGCCAGCAGTCGGAATACGGGGGGAAACACCATATATTTT
TRBJ1-5,-,-,TRBV19,CASSMGEYRVNQPQHF,TGTGCCAGTAGTATGGGGGAGTACAGGGTCAATCAGCCCCAGCATTTT
TRBJ1-2,-,TRBD1,TRBV7-9,CASSTTGGEYGYTF,TGTGCCAGCAGCACTACAGGGGGGGAATATGGCTACACCTTC
TRBJ2-3,-,-,TRBV3-1/TRBV3-2,CASSQGGGTDTQYF,TGTGCCAGCAGCCAGGGGGGAGGCACAGATACGCAGTATTTT
TRBJ1-5,-,-,TRBV18,CASSPQGDQPQHF,TGTGCCAGCTCACCACAGGGGGATCAGCCCCAGCATTTT
TRBJ1-2,-,TRBD1,TRBV7-9,CASSLALIRDRGRYGYTF,TGTGCCAGCAGCTTAGCTCTTATCCGGGACAGAGGACGTTATGGCTACACCTTC
TRBJ2-7,few,-,TRBV30,CAWSSRDTYEQYF,TGTGCCTGGAGTTCCCGGGACACTTACGAGCAGTACTTC
TRBJ2-5,-,-,TRBV11-2,CASSLGRVQETQYF,TGTGCCAGCAGCTTAGGTAGAGTACAAGAGACCCAGTACTTC
TRBJ2-1,-,TRBD2,TRBV2,CASRPRTSGGYNEQFF,TGTGCCAGCAGACCTCGGACTAGCGGGGGCTACAATGAGCAGTTCTTC
TRBJ1-2,-,-,TRBV7-9,CASSLPRGNYGYTF,TGTGCCAGCAGCTTACCCCGGGGGAACTATGGCTACACCTTC
TRBJ1-1,-,TRBD1,TRBV14,CASSPGGFAFF,TGTGCCAGCAGCCCAGGGGGCTTCGCTTTCTTT
TRBJ1-2,-,-,TRBV6-5,CASILRQAFNYGYTF,TGTGCCAGCATCCTCCGCCAGGCCTTTAACTATGGCTACACCTTC
TRBJ2-1,-,TRBD2,TRBV9,CASSAIAGGPEQFF,TGTGCCAGCAGCGCCATAGCGGGGGGGCCTGAGCAGTTCTTC
TRBJ2-4,-,TRBD1,TRBV7-9,CASSHRSRDRGNIQYF,TGTGCCAGCAGCCACCGGTCCCGGGACAGGGGGAACATTCAGTACTTC
TRBJ2-2,-,-,TRBV10-1,CASSEQVAGELFF,TGCGCCAGCAGTGAACAGGTAGCCGGGGAGCTGTTTTTT
TRBJ1-1,-,TRBD1,TRBV6-2/TRBV6-3,CASSTSQGASNTEAFF,TGTGCCAGCAGTACGTCTCAGGGGGCCTCCAACACTGAAGCTTTCTTT
TRBJ2-5,-,-,TRBV15,CATSRTREALETQYF,TGTGCCACCAGCAGAACCAGGGAGGCTTTAGAGACCCAGTACTTC
TRBJ1-6,-,TRBD1,TRBV14,CASSQLDRGQHSPLHF,TGTGCCAGCAGCCAATTGGACAGGGGGCAACATTCACCCCTCCACTTT
TRBJ1-3,-,-,TRBV6-6,CASSTPPRGFGNTIYF,TGTGCCAGCAGTACTCCTCCCAGGGGATTTGGAAACACCATATATTTT
TRBJ1-2,-,TRBD1,TRBV5-4,CASIAVGRQGADGYTF,TGTGCCAGCATCGCGGTTGGGAGACAGGGGGCTGATGGCTACACCTTC
TRBJ2-1,-,TRBD2,TRBV27,CASHVFSPGGANEQFF,TGTGCCAGCCACGTCTTCTCCCCCGGGGGGGCCAATGAGCAGTTCTTC
TRBJ1-4,-,TRBD1,TRBV2,CASSSDRENEKLFF,TGTGCCAGCAGTTCCGACAGGGAGAATGAAAAACTGTTTTTT
TRBJ1-2,-,TRBD1,TRBV4-2,CASSQGRNRQGYNYGYTF,TGTGCCAGCAGCCAAGGACGAAACCGACAGGGTTATAACTATGGCTACACCTTC
TRBJ1-5,-,-,TRBV6-5,CASSSGWTNSNQPQHF,TGTGCCAGCAGTTCAGGTTGGACAAATAGCAATCAGCCCCAGCATTTT
TRBJ1-2,once,TRBD1,TRBV7-8,CASSLVPGGYYGYTF,TGTGCCAGCAGCTTAGTCCCAGGGGGTTACTATGGCTACACCTTC
TRBJ1-6,-,-,TRBV6-5,CASSTKTVGISPLHF,TGTGCCAGCAGTACAAAGACAGTGGGCATTTCACCCCTCCACTTT
TRBJ2-5,-,-,TRBV4-1,CASSQVLIRTGVETQYF,TGCGCCAGCAGCCAAGTCCTGATCAGGACGGGGGTAGAGACCCAGTACTTC
TRBJ1-2,few,TRBD1,TRBV2,CASRADRVANYGYTF,TGTGCCAGCAGGGCTGACAGGGTAGCGAACTATGGCTACACCTTC
TRBJ1-1,-,-,TRBV9,CASSVNPVISNTEAFF,TGTGCCAGCAGCGTAAACCCGGTTATTTCGAACACTGAAGCTTTCTTT
TRBJ2-7,-,TRBD1,TRBV6-1,CASRENKQGATYEQYF,TGTGCCAGCAGGGAAAACAAACAGGGGGCTACCTACGAGCAGTACTTC
TRBJ1-4,-,TRBD1,TRBV5-1,CASSLTGDEKLFF,TGCGCCAGCAGCTTGACAGGGGATGAAAAACTGTTTTTT
TRBJ1-4,-,-,TRBV9,CASSVEGRANEKLFF,TGTGCCAGCAGCGTAGAGGGCAGGGCGAATGAAAAACTGTTTTTT
TRBJ1-2,few,-,TRBV10-2,CASGREYGYTF,TGCGCCAGCGGGCGGGAATATGGCTACACCTTC
TRBJ1-1,-,-,TRBV30,CASTGPNTEAFF,TGTGCCTCCACAGGGCCGAACACTGAAGCTTTCTTT
TRBJ1-2,-,-,TRBV5-4,CASSSRQPFYGYTF,TGTGCCAGCAGCTCTCGACAGCCCTTCTATGGCTACACCTTC
TRBJ2-7,-,TRBD1,TRBV28,CASSPTRQGYEQYF,TGTGCCAGCAGTCCTACCCGACAGGGCTACGAGCAGTACTTC
TRBJ1-2,-,TRBD1,TRBV6-5,CASSSLQGAGYTF,TGTGCCAGCAGTTCGTTACAGGGGGCTGGCTACACCTTC